Below are 32 T cell receptor beta chains sequenced from a single sample in a study of PD-L1 blockade in urothelial cancer. The time point here: pretreatment peripheral blood. Assay: immunoSEQ multiplex PCR; the TCRdb copy retains only in-frame clones and omits some. The sample shows about 88,000 clones, about 90% of them seen only once. Source: PBMCs, taken around atezolizumab (anti-PD-L1) treatment. Source of these receptors: a woman of 80 years or more with urothelial cancer.

The chain joins TRBV28 to TRBJ2-2, with 10 positions matching TRBD1. The CDR3 is made up of 15 amino acids. The germline CDR1 and CDR2 sequences are MDHEN and SYDVKM. With 4 bases clipped from V and 6 bases from J, the junction kept 5 bases outside the gene matches. This CDR3 reads CASSSPGTGAGELFF. The CDR3 nucleotides read TGTGCCAGCAGTTCCCCCGGGACAGGGGCCGGGGAGCTGTTTTTT.

The chain is built from TRBV5-1 and TRBJ2-7; 9 bases are a match to TRBD1. Per the germline V gene, CDR1 is SGHRS and CDR2 is YFSETQ. The CDR3 covers 15 residues. Unmatched junction bases numbered 8, after V lost 4 bases and J lost 3 bases. The CDR3 DNA reads as TGCGCCAGCAGCGTTGCCGGGACAGGGAACTACGAGCAGTACTTC. This sequence encodes CASSVAGTGNYEQYF.

The CDR3 nucleotides are TGCGCCAGCAGGGTCGGACTAGCGGGAGGTTACGAGCAGTACTTC. Translation gives CASRVGLAGGYEQYF. The chain couples TRBV5-1 to TRBJ2-7; 14 bases match TRBD2. The CDR3 has 15 residues. Trimming took 5 bases from V and 4 from J; bases not matched to a gene: 5. CDR1 is SGHRS, CDR2 YFSETQ, per germline.

The V call is TRBV7-2, the J call TRBJ1-1; a weak D match, TRBD1 (6 bases). Trimming left V 2 bases short and J 6 bases short, with 13 bases between. Germline V CDR1 and CDR2: SGHTA, FQGNSA. The CDR3 covers 14 residues. Here the CDR3 DNA reads TGTGCCAGCAGCTTAAGGGGGGGATCCTCTGAAGCTTTCTTT. It codes for CASSLRGGSSEAFF. The full variable domain, rest sourced from reference TRBV7-2 and TRBJ1-1, is GAGVSQSPSNKVTEKGKDVELRCDPISGHTALYWYRQSLGQGLEFLIYFQGNSAPDKSGLPSDRFSAERTGGSVSTLTIQRTQQEDSAVYLCASSLRGGSSEAFFGQGTRLTVV.

CDR3 DNA sequence: TGTGCCAGCACCGTGGACAGTTATAGCAATCAGCCCCAGCATTTT. Translated, it gives CASTVDSYSNQPQHF. The V and J genes are TRBV28 and TRBJ1-5; D possibly corresponds to TRBD1 (6 bases). The CDR3 contains 15 residues. Germline V lookup: CDR1 MDHEN, CDR2 SYDVKM. Between the trimmed V and J ends, which lost 7 bases and 0 bases, there was a span of 13 bases.

The V gene is TRBV6-1, the J gene TRBJ2-3; D unclear. This CDR3 spans 14 amino acids. Germline assignment: CDR1 MNHNS and CDR2 SASEGT. With 2 bases removed from V and 4 bases from J, the gap between germline ends came to 10 bases. The CDR3 loop is CASSERVPSDTQYF. The DNA for the CDR3 is TGTGCCAGCAGTGAAAGAGTCCCCTCAGATACGCAGTATTTT.

The V and J genes are TRBV10-3 and TRBJ2-5; 9 positions agree with TRBD1. The CDR3 runs to 16 residues. Germline V gene data show CDR1 as ENHRY and CDR2 as SYGVKD. V trimming: 2 bases; J trimming: 4 bases; junction bases outside the gene matches: 8. The CDR3 DNA follows: TGTGCCATCAGTGAGCCCCTGACAGGGGGGGTAGAGACCCAGTACTTC. This sequence encodes CAISEPLTGGVETQYF.

This clone came up a few times. J is TRBJ2-1 and V is TRBV5-1, with D unclear. The germline gives CDR1 SGHRS, CDR2 YFSETQ. This CDR3 has 13 amino acids. V dropped 0 bases and J dropped 6 bases, with 7 bases sitting between them. The CDR3 loop reads CASSLDSFNEQFF. The CDR3 DNA follows: TGCGCCAGCAGCTTGGACAGCTTCAATGAGCAGTTCTTC.

This clone has only a few counts. The chain has TRBV7-9 and TRBJ1-1, with 7 bases lining up with TRBD1. The germline gives CDR1 SEHNR, CDR2 FQNEAQ (reference sequence). This CDR3 has 18 residues. Trimming at V came to 5 bases and at J to 4 bases, leaving 19 bases not matched to a gene. CDR3 protein: CASSLSQNVGGPGTEAFF. The CDR3 DNA follows: TGTGCCAGCAGCCTAAGCCAAAATGTAGGGGGCCCGGGCACTGAAGCTTTCTTT.

The V call is TRBV27, the J call TRBJ1-2; TRBD1 aligns across 7 bases. J lost 5 bases, V lost 0 bases, and 3 bases had no gene match. Germline-derived CDR1 and CDR2 are MNHEY and SMNVEV (reference sequence). This CDR3 is built from 14 residues. The CDR3 region has the DNA TGTGCCAGCAGTTTATCAGGGGGCGGGTATGGCTACACCTTC. Amino acids: CASSLSGGGYGYTF.

The chain couples TRBV6-4 to TRBJ1-1; D call uncertain. The ends were cut back, 5 bases at V and 0 bases at J, with 7 bases in the middle. The CDR3 is 13 amino acids. CDR1 is MRHNA, CDR2 SNTAGT, per germline. The CDR3 protein is CASSSVLNTEAFF. CDR3 nucleotides: TGTGCCAGCAGTTCCGTCCTGAACACTGAAGCTTTCTTT.

The rearrangement joins TRBV5-1 to TRBJ2-2, with TRBD1 matching over 7 bases. The CDR3 sequence is 17 residues long. Germline V lookup: CDR1 SGHRS, CDR2 YFSETQ. After removal of 3 bases from V and 1 base from J, the junction contained 9 bases not matched to a gene. In DNA, the CDR3 is TGCGCCAGCAGCTGGGGAGACAGGGTCGGGAACACCGGGGAGCTGTTTTTT. This gives the protein CASSWGDRVGNTGELFF.

This clone was seen a single time. V and J are TRBV9 and TRBJ2-2, with 8 bases aligning to TRBD2. CDR1 SGDLS and CDR2 YYNGEE come from the germline V gene. CDR3 length equals 16 residues. V lost 2 bases and J lost 4; bases outside the gene matches: 7. This CDR3 reads CASSVTAGEATGELFF. CDR3 nucleotide sequence: TGTGCCAGCAGCGTCACAGCGGGAGAAGCCACCGGGGAGCTGTTTTTT.

The rearrangement links TRBV5-1 to TRBJ2-4, with a tentative D call TRBD1 (6 bases). With 3 bases removed from V and 8 bases from J, the gap between germline ends came to 18 bases. The CDR3 contains 15 residues. Germline V lookup: CDR1 SGHRS, CDR2 YFSETQ. The CDR3 DNA is TGCGCCAGCAGCTCAGGGGCTCGAAAGGGGGACATTCAGTACTTC. Translation gives CASSSGARKGDIQYF.

Only a few counts were recorded for this clone. The J gene is TRBJ1-2, the V gene TRBV7-6; 8 positions match TRBD1. The V segment lost 1 base and the J segment 8 bases; nucleotides outside the gene matches: 6. CDR3 length equals 14 residues. CDR1 and CDR2 from the germline V gene are SGHVS and FNYEAQ. CDR3 region: CASSLVGRGQGYTF. The CDR3 DNA reads TGTGCCAGCAGCTTAGTCGGCAGGGGGCAAGGCTACACCTTC.

CDR3 DNA: TGTGCCAGCAGTTTGCCCACAGGGGGCGCTGGGGCCAACGTCCTGACTTTC. This codes for CASSLPTGGAGANVLTF. The chain has TRBV27 and TRBJ2-6, with TRBD1 identical over 9 bases. This CDR3 contains 17 residues. V trimming: 3 bases; J trimming: 2 bases; junction bases outside the gene matches: 5. Germline V gives CDR1 MNHEY, CDR2 SMNVEV (reference sequence).

J is TRBJ2-1 and V is TRBV5-4; no clear D. Deletions cut 4 bases from V and 8 bases from J, with 10 bases between. Looked up from germline, CDR1 is SGHNT and CDR2 is YYREEE (reference sequence). This CDR3 is built from 12 residues. CDR3 sequence (DNA): TGTGCCAGCAGCAATGCAGACTATGAGCAGTTCTTC. Protein sequence: CASSNADYEQFF.

About this clone itself: One junction end disagrees with the germline gene, perhaps due to a read error. The gene calls are TRBV18 and TRBJ2-2; D unresolved. The CDR3 covers 13 residues. CDR1 and CDR2 (germline): KGHSH, LQKENI. The CDR3 region is CASSPRVGGELFF. CDR3 nucleotide sequence: TGTGCCAGCTCCCCACGTGTCGGCGGGGAGCTGTTTTTT.

This clone turned up a few times. The chain recombines TRBV6-6 with TRBJ2-7; 12 nucleotides match TRBD2. Trimming removed 7 bases from V and 7 bases from J; junction bases left unmatched: 8. Germline CDR1 MNHNY, CDR2 SVGAGI (reference sequence). The CDR3 has 14 amino acids. DNA for the CDR3: TGTGCCAGCACCCTGCTAGCGGGAGGGAAAGAGCAGTACTTC. Its protein product is CASTLLAGGKEQYF.

J is TRBJ1-5 and V is TRBV7-8; D possibly corresponds to TRBD1 (6 bases). Trimming removed 2 bases at V and 2 bases at J, with 13 bases between. Germline V gene sequence: CDR1 SGHVS, CDR2 FQNEAQ. CDR3 size: 16 residues. The CDR3 sequence is CASSLLQGRGNQPQHF. In nucleotides, the CDR3 is TGTGCCAGCAGCTTACTACAGGGTAGGGGCAATCAGCCCCAGCATTTT. Drawing the rest from reference TRBV7-8 and TRBJ1-5, the complete variable domain is GAGVSQSPRYKVAKRGQDVALRCDPISGHVSLFWYQQALGQGPEFLTYFQNEAQLDKSGLPSDRFFAERPEGSVSTLKIQRTQQEDSAVYLCASSLLQGRGNQPQHFGDGTRLSIL.

J is TRBJ2-5 and V is TRBV11-2, with TRBD2 matching 8 bases. Germline V gene lookup returns CDR1 SGHAT and CDR2 FQNNGV. The CDR3 contains 14 residues. J was trimmed by 4 bases and V by 5 bases; bases with no gene match: 6. The CDR3 nucleotides read TGTGCCAGCAGCCCCGGGGGGGTAGGAGAGACCCAGTACTTC. This encodes CASSPGGVGETQYF.

This chain links TRBV28 with TRBJ2-2, with 8 bases matching TRBD2. The CDR3 consists of 16 residues. CDR1 MDHEN and CDR2 SYDVKM come from the germline V gene. The ends lost 7 bases at V and 0 bases at J; junction bases unmatched: 7. The DNA of the CDR3 is TGTGCCAGCAACGCGGGGGGAGGGGCGAACACCGGGGAGCTGTTTTTT. It is translated as CASNAGGGANTGELFF.

The V gene is TRBV18, the J gene TRBJ2-1; 11 bases are shared with TRBD1. This CDR3 is built from 18 residues. The V segment lost 3 bases and the J segment 6 bases; nucleotides outside the gene matches: 13. Germline CDR1 KGHSH, CDR2 LQKENI. CDR3 residues: CASSPKNLPGTGGNEQFF. CDR3 coding DNA: TGTGCCAGCTCACCTAAGAATTTACCCGGGACAGGGGGCAATGAGCAGTTCTTC.

The chain uses TRBV21-1 and TRBJ2-2; the table assigns TRBD2, which was not confirmed against the DNA. TRBV21-1 is flagged as a pseudogene. The CDR3 sequence is 19 residues long. CDR3 sequence reads: CASSSHASSSGRRWGELFF. The CDR3 region has the DNA TGTGCCAGCAGCAGTCATGCCTCCTCTAGCGGGAGAAGGTGGGGGGAGCTGTTTTTT.

The chain employs TRBV19 and TRBJ2-1; 11 nucleotides line up with TRBD2. The CDR3 consists of 15 residues. Losses at the gene ends were 7 bases for V and 7 bases for J; bases not matched to a gene: 9. Germline V gene lookup returns CDR1 LNHDA and CDR2 SQIVND (reference sequence). This CDR3 is CASTKLAGVPNEQFF. The CDR3, as DNA: TGTGCCAGTACCAAACTAGCGGGAGTACCAAATGAGCAGTTCTTC.

The rearrangement uses TRBV19 and TRBJ2-1, with 10 bases aligning to TRBD2. Trimming removed 5 bases from V and 1 base from J; junction bases left unmatched: 8. This CDR3 is built from 17 residues. Germline lookup yields CDR1 LNHDA and CDR2 SQIVND (reference sequence). The CDR3 DNA is TGTGCCAGTAGTTCTGCCAAAGCGGGAGGGTCCTACAATGAGCAGTTCTTC. Its protein is CASSSAKAGGSYNEQFF. The whole variable domain, filled in from reference TRBV19 and TRBJ2-1, reads DGGITQSPKYLFRKEGQNVTLSCEQNLNHDAMYWYRQDPGQGLRLIYYSQIVNDFQKGDIAEGYSVSREKKESFPLTVTSAQKNPTAFYLCASSSAKAGGSYNEQFFGPGTRLTVL.

The gene calls are TRBV6-1 and TRBJ1-1; 7 nucleotides line up with TRBD1. Germline trimming cut 4 bases from V and 1 base from J; bases unmatched to any gene: 6. The CDR3 runs to 15 residues. CDR1 MNHNS and CDR2 SASEGT come from the germline V gene. DNA of the CDR3: TGTGCCAGCAGTGGCCAAAGGACAGGGAACACTGAAGCTTTCTTT. Its translation: CASSGQRTGNTEAFF.

The CDR3 region has the DNA TGTGCCAGTAGTACCAGCGGGGGGAAGGATACGCAGTATTTT. Translation gives CASSTSGGKDTQYF. The V and J genes are TRBV19 and TRBJ2-3; TRBD2 aligns across 9 bases. Germline CDR1 is LNHDA and CDR2 is SQIVND (reference sequence). V gave up 4 bases and J gave up 6 bases; unmatched junction bases: 5. The CDR3 has 14 residues.

The rearrangement links TRBV5-1 to TRBJ1-1; the match to TRBD1 covers 7 bases. Losses at the gene ends were 0 bases for V and 2 bases for J; bases not matched to a gene: 4. CDR1 and CDR2 from the germline V gene are SGHRS and YFSETQ. The CDR3 extends over 15 amino acids. Here the CDR3 reads CASSLDGTANTEAFF. The CDR3 DNA is TGCGCCAGCAGCTTGGATGGGACAGCAAACACTGAAGCTTTCTTT.

The chain carries TRBV28 and TRBJ2-7; 7 bases fit TRBD2. Trimming cost V 6 bases and J 5 bases; bases outside gene matches: 13. The CDR3 is 15 residues long. Germline assignment: CDR1 MDHEN and CDR2 SYDVKM. The CDR3 spells CASSSTGLGWDEQYF. The CDR3 nucleotides are TGTGCCAGCAGCTCAACAGGACTAGGCTGGGACGAGCAGTACTTC.

The V and J genes are TRBV6-5 and TRBJ1-1; 11 bases agree with TRBD1. The CDR3 extends over 16 amino acids. From germline, CDR1 is MNHEY and CDR2 SVGAGI. V gave up 0 bases and J gave up 4 bases; unmatched junction bases: 4. For the CDR3, the DNA is TGTGCCAGCAGTTACTCTGGACAGGGGGCTCGCACTGAAGCTTTCTTT. Amino acid sequence: CASSYSGQGARTEAFF.

In DNA form, the CDR3 reads TGTGCCAGCGGTTCAGAACTAGCCCAAGAGACCCAGTACTTC. Protein: CASGSELAQETQYF. The J gene is TRBJ2-5, the V gene TRBV6-6, with D possibly TRBD2 on 6 matching bases. CDR1 is MNHNY, CDR2 SVGAGI, per germline (reference sequence). Trimming pared 8 bases from V and 1 base from J, leaving 14 bases between. This CDR3 region has 14 residues.